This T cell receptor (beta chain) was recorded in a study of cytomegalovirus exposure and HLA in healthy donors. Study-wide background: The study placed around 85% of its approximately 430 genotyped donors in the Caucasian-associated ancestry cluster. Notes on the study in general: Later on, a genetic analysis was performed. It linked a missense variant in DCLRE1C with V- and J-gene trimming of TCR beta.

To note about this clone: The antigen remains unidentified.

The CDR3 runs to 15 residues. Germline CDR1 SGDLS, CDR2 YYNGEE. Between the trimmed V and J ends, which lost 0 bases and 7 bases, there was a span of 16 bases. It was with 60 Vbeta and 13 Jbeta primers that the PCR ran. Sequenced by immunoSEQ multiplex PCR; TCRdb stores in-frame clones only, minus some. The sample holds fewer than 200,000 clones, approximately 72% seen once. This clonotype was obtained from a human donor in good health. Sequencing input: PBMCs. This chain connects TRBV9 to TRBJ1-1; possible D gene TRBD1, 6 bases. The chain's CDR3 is CASSVGNRDRGEAFF. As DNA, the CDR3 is TGTGCCAGCAGCGTAGGGAACAGGGATCGGGGTGAAGCTTTCTTT.